The present T cell receptor (beta chain) was sequenced within a study of T cells after yellow fever vaccination. Each CDR3 protein gets one entry after TCRdb re-called the 5' RACE reads with MiXCR. The sample lists some 200,000 distinct CDR3 sequences, 2.5% to 3.5% seen once, with 3.2% in the top ten. The CDR3 covers 16 residues. Germline V gives CDR1 MNHEY, CDR2 SVGEGT. V shed 0 bases and J 4 bases; nucleotides not matched to a gene: 5. This chain uses TRBV6-2 or TRBV6-3 with TRBJ2-5, with TRBD2 identical over 10 bases. The origin of this receptor is a man aged 18 to 29 who received the YFV17D yellow fever vaccine. The sample in question was CD4+ T cells sorted from PBMCs, obtained 10 days after the yellow fever booster vaccination. Here the CDR3 DNA reads TGTGCCAGCAGTTACTCTCAGCGGGGGGGCCGAGAGACCCAGTACTTC. Translating it yields CASSYSQRGGRETQYF.